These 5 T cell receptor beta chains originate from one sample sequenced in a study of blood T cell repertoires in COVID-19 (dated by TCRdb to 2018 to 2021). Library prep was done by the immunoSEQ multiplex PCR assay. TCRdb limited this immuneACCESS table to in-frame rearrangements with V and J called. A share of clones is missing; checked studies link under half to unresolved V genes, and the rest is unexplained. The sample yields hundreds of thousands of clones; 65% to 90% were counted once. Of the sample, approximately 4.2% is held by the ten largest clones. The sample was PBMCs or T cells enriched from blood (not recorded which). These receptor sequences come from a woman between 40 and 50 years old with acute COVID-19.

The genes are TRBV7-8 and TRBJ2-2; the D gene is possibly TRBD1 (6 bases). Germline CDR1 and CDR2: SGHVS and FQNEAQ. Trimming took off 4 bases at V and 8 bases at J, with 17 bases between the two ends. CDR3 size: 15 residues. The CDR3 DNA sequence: TGTGCCAGCAGCTCCGGGACATCCGCTGCAGGGGAGCTGTTTTTT. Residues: CASSSGTSAAGELFF.

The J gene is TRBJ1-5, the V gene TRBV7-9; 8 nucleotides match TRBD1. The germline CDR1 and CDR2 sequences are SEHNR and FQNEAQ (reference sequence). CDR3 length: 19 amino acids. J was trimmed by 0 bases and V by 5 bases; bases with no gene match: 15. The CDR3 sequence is CASSPDRGGNPYSNQPQHF. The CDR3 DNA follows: TGTGCCAGCAGCCCCGACAGGGGCGGTAACCCTTATAGCAATCAGCCCCAGCATTTT.

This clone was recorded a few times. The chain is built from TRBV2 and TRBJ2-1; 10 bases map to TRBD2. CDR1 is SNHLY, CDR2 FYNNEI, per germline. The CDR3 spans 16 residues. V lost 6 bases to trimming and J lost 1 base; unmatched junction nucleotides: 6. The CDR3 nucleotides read TGTGCCAGCAGGCCCCCTAGCGGGGGTTCCTACAATGAGCAGTTCTTC. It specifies CASRPPSGGSYNEQFF.

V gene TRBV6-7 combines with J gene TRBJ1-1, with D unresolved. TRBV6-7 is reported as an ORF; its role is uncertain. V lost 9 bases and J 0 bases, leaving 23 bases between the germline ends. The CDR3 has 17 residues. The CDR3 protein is CASPPPSGRDLNTEAFF. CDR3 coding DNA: TGTGCCAGTCCCCCCCCCTCGGGAAGGGATTTGAACACTGAAGCTTTCTTT.

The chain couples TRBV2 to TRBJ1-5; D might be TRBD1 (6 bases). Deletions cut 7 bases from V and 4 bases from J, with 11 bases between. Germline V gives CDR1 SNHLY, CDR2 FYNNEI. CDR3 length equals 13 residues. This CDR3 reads CASKDRVNQPQHF. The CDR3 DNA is TGTGCCAGCAAGGACAGAGTTAATCAGCCCCAGCATTTT.